Sequencing of this TCR beta chain was carried out in a study of long-term antiretroviral therapy in people with HIV (dated 2022 in TCRdb). Regarding the study in general: The earliest samples were collected about a decade before the 2015 WHO recommendation for immediate ART, when ART was typically delayed until CD4 counts fell. A retrospective serial study tested whether changes in peripheral blood TRB repertoire composition and diversity were associated with ART initiation and durable HIV suppression. A total of roughly 180 cryopreserved PBMC samples were contributed to the cohort by 30 adults with confirmed HIV infection, with samples collected serially over a mean of 6 years (range 1-12). Of the 30 to 35 participants with HIV, about twelve were female. No cross-contamination during QIAcube processing turned up in test extractions that ran a monoclonal T-cell line alongside approximately 35 polyclonal samples.

Its CDR3 holds 15 amino acids, cysteine through phenylalanine. The read is trimmed to its CDR3 DNA, 45 bases read in frame from base 1. V is clipped by 5 bases and J by 6 bases, and the sequence between their germline boundaries is 16 bases long. As encoded in the germline V gene, CDR1 is MNHEY while CDR2 is SVGAGI. Sequencing of the TRB variable region was done with the immunoSEQ hsTCRB v3.0 assay at survey level resolution. The targeted TRB sequencing depth was about 40,000-55,000 T-cell genomes per sample. TRB libraries were pooled and sequenced on an Illumina MiSeq using a v3 150-cycle kit. Per the original workflow: Repertoire analysis ran in R within a reproducible Nextflow workflow covering QC, data transformation and analysis. LymphoSeq2, an R package for AIRR-Seq data exploration, was used to implement custom analyses. After excluding a handful of samples that yielded fewer than 5000 total TRB sequences, fewer than 200 HIV repertoires remained for analysis. Among the approximately 190 retained HIV repertoires, 59 were collected before ART initiation and around 130 after ART initiation. Repertoires were downsampled to 5000 TRB nucleotide sequences, and summary statistics were averaged over 100 downsampling iterations. TRB sequences were retained for analysis only if CDR3 regions of at least seven amino acids were present. Diversity was assessed using a clonality score derived from Shannon entropy and using the Gini coefficient. In repertoire networks, the top 5000 CDR3 amino acid sequences were linked whenever an edit distance of one separated two sequences. Antigen specificity groups and MHC restriction were predicted for TRB CDR3 amino acid sequences with GLIPH2. To flag known CMV, EBV, HIV or tissue antigen associations, CDR3 amino acid sequences were matched against VDJdb and McPAS-TCR. Pre-ART, post-ART and control groups were compared with Wilcoxon signed-rank tests and Holm-Bonferroni correction. The table comes from immuneACCESS by way of TCRdb, which keeps in-frame sequences with V and J called. Part of the clones is missing from these tables; in studies checked, under half for an unresolved V gene and the rest for unknown reasons. From that table come the V and J calls and clone size; the DNA was used to work out D and trimming. Within this sample are nearly 30,000 clones, with more than 80% of them counted one time only. Around 8% of the sample goes to the ten largest clones.

Results and caveats for the whole study, not just this receptor: Owing to limited PBMC availability, only the TCR beta chain was sequenced, without alpha chain pairing. At every time point, the repertoire was dominated by expanded TRB clones first identified before ART initiation, although this dominance fluctuated and, in many PLHIV, declined after ART. Compared with controls, HIV repertoires had narrower CDR3 length ranges, and the network structure pointed to an antigen-experienced repertoire that shifted only slightly toward naive after ART. A significant increase in TRB diversity was found to be associated with ART initiation, although TRB diversity was observed to remain significantly below that of transplant donor controls even after long-term ART. The samples span the years 2004 to 2017, and the ART regimens used may be less effective than current regimens. Because cell numbers in pre-ART samples were limited, unsorted PBMC were profiled instead of sorted CD4+ and CD8+ T cells. Inferences about post-ART repertoire changes were limited because no data were available on ART adherence, viral resistance or therapy changes.

Participants were included only if at least one PBMC sample before ART initiation and at least two post-ART samples were available. Every participant with HIV received treatment in the United States of America. Cryopreserved samples of about 0.9-11 million PBMC were thawed and washed before DNA extraction. At the time of the earliest PBMC sample, participants with HIV were aged between about 23 and 55 years. PBMC samples were contributed by each participant from 1-4 timepoints before ART initiation and 2-8 timepoints after ART initiation, with a median of 7 samples. For every participant, serial HIV viral load, CD4+ T-cell count, ART history and demographic data were obtained. A Qiagen kit on a QIAcube was used to extract genomic DNA from unsorted PBMC, with samples processed in batches of 12. Comment on this clone: Its specific antigen is unknown. Base qualities are not provided; no much larger clone lies one nucleotide away.

The source of this sequence is a man aged 45-65 years with HIV. The chain was built from TRBV6-5 and TRBJ2-2; the D segment cannot be called with confidence. The material sequenced was unsorted PBMCs, taken 3.2 years before starting antiretroviral therapy. The CDR3 region: CASSRNIRRAGELFF. The DNA sequence reads TGTGCCAGCAGTAGGAACATTCGCCGGGCCGGGGAGCTGTTTTTT.